This TCR beta chain stems from a study of T cells in Graves' hyperthyroidism and ophthalmopathy. The wider study: Peripheral blood was taken when the disease was first diagnosed, before any treatment began.

The CDR3 sequence is 13 residues long. The ends lost 1 base at V and 6 bases at J; junction bases unmatched: 2. CDR1 is DFQATT and CDR2 is SNEGSKA in the germline V gene (reference sequence). The investigators amplified TCR beta CDR3 regions from RNA transcripts. A set of HTBI primers served as the primers for a first-round RT-PCR of the TCR CDR3. TCRdb recomputed calls from the multiplex PCR reads with MiXCR, one row per CDR3 protein. The table has more than 300,000 distinct CDR3 sequences, about a sixth seen once. The diagnostic basis comprised clinical symptoms, serum thyroxine and TRAb, thyroid ultrasound and orbital computed tomography. It was 8 to 10 ml of fresh peripheral blood that supplied the PBMCs. Many counts were recorded for this clonotype.

J is TRBJ2-1 and V is TRBV20-1, with 8 bases aligning to TRBD2. The clonotype originates from a woman in her twenties or thirties with Graves' hyperthyroidism that later progressed to Graves' ophthalmopathy. The sample comprised blood. The DNA of the CDR3 is TGCAGTGCTAGAGCGGGGGGGATCAATGAGCAGTTCTTC. The encoded protein is CSARAGGINEQFF.